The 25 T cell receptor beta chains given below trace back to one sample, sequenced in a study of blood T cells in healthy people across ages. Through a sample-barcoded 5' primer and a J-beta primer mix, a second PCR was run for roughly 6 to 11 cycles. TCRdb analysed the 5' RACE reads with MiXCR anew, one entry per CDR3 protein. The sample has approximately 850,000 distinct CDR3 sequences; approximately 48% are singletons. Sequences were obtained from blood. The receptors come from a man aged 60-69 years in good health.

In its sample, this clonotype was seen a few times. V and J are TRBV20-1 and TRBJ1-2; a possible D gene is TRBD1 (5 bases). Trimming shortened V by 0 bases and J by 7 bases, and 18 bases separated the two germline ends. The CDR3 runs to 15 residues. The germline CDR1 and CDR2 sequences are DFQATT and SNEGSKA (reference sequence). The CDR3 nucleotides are TGCAGTGCTAGAGATACGTCAGGGAGGGAGAGTGGCTACACCTTC. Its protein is CSARDTSGRESGYTF.

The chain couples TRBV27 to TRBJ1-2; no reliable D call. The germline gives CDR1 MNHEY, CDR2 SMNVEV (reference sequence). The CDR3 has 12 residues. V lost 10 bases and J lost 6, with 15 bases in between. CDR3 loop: CATLGGLHGYTF. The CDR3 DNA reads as TGTGCCACCTTGGGAGGCCTCCATGGCTACACCTTC.

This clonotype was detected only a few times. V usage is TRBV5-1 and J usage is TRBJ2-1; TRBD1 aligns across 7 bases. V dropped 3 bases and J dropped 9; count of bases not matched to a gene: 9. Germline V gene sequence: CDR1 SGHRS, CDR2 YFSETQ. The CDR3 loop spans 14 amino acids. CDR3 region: CASSSRTGAGEQFF. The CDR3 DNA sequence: TGCGCCAGCAGCTCACGAACAGGGGCTGGTGAGCAGTTCTTC.

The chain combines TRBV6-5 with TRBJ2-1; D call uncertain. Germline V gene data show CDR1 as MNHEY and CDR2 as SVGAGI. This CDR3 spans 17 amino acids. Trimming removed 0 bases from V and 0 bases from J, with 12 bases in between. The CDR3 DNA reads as TGTGCCAGCAGTTACTCACCTTTCGTGACCTCCTACAATGAGCAGTTCTTC. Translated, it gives CASSYSPFVTSYNEQFF.

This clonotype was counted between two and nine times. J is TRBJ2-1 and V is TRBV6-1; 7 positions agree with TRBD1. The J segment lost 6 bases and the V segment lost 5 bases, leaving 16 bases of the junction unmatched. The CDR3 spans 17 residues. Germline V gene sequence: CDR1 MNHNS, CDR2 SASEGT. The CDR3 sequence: CASSPEDRAHPGNEQFF. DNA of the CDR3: TGTGCCAGCAGTCCAGAAGACAGGGCCCATCCAGGCAATGAGCAGTTCTTC.

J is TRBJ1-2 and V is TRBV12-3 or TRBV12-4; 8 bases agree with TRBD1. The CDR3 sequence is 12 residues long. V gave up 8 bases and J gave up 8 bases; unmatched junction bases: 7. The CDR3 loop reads CASGRQGWGYTF. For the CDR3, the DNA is TGTGCCAGCGGAAGACAGGGGTGGGGCTACACCTTC.

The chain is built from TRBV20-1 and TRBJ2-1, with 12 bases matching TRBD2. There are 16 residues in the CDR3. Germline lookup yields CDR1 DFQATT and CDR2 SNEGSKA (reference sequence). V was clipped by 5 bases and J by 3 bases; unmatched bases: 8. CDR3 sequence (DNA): TGCAGTGCTCCCAGACTAGCGGGGGCGAACTACAATGAGCAGTTCTTC. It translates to CSAPRLAGANYNEQFF.

The CDR3 reads CSAFRTENNEQFF. As DNA, the CDR3 is TGCAGTGCTTTCCGGACAGAGAACAATGAGCAGTTCTTC. This chain joins TRBV20-1 and TRBJ2-1; maybe TRBD1 (6 bases). V was trimmed by 5 bases and J by 5 bases, leaving 13 bases between them. Germline V gene data show CDR1 as DFQATT and CDR2 as SNEGSKA (reference sequence). CDR3 length equals 13 residues.

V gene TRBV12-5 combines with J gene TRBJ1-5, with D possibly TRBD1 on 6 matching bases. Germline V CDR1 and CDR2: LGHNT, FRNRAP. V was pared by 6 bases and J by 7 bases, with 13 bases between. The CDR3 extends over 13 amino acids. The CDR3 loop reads CASGPRQAQPQHF. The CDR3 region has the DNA TGTGCTAGTGGACCAAGACAGGCCCAGCCCCAGCATTTT.

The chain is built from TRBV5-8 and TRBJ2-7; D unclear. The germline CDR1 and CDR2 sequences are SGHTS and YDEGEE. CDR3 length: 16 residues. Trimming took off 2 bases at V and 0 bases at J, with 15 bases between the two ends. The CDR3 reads CASSLLPGWSSYEQYF. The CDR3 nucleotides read TGTGCCAGCAGCTTATTGCCCGGGTGGAGCTCCTACGAGCAGTACTTC.

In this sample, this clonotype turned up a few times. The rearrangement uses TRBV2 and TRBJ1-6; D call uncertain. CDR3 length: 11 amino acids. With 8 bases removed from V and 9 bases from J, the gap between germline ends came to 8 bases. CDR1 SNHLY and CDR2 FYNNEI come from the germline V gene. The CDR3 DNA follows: TGTGCCAGCCGGTGGACTTCACCCCTCCACTTT. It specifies CASRWTSPLHF. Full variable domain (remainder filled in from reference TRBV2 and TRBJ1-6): EPEVTQTPSHQVTQMGQEVILRCVPISNHLYFYWYRQILGQKVEFLVSFYNNEISEKSEIFDDQFSVERPDGSNFTLKIRSTKLEDSAMYFCASRWTSPLHFGNGTRLTVT.

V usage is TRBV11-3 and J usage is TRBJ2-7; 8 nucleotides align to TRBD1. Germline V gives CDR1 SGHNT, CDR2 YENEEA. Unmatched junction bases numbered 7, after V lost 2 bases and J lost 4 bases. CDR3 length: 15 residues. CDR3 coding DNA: TGTGCCAGCAGCTTAAAGCAGGGGGCTGGTTACGAGCAGTACTTC. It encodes CASSLKQGAGYEQYF.

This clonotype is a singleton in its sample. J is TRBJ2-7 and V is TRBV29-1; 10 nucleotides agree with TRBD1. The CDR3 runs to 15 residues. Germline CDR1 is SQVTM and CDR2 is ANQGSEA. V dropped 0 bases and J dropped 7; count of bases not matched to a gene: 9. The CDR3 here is CSVEEGTGAFGEQYF. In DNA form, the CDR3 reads TGCAGCGTTGAAGAAGGGACAGGGGCCTTCGGGGAGCAGTACTTC.

CDR3 protein: CSARVYSNQPQHF. CDR3 in DNA: TGCAGTGCTAGGGTTTATAGCAATCAGCCCCAGCATTTT. The rearrangement links TRBV20-1 to TRBJ1-5; D unclear. V lost 3 bases and J lost 0, with 6 bases in between. The CDR3 is 13 residues long. Germline-derived CDR1 and CDR2 are DFQATT and SNEGSKA (reference sequence).

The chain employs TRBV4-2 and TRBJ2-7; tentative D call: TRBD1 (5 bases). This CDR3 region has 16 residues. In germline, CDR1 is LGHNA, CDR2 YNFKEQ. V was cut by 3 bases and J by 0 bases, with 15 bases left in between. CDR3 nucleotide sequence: TGTGCCAGCAGCCACTCTCAGGGCTCCCCCTCCTACGAGCAGTACTTC. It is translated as CASSHSQGSPSYEQYF.

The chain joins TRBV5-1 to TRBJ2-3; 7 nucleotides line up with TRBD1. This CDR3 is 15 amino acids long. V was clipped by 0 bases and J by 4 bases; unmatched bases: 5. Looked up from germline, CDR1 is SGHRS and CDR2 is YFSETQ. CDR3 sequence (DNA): TGCGCCAGCAGCTTGGCCTTAGGGGGCTCAGATACGCAGTATTTT. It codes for CASSLALGGSDTQYF.

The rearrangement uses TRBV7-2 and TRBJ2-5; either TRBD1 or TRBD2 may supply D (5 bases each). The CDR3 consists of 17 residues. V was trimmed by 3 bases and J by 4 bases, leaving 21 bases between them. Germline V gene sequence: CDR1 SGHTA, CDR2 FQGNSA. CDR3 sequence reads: CASSFGRGKGTRETQYF. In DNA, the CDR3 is TGTGCCAGCAGCTTCGGTCGGGGCAAGGGAACGAGAGAGACCCAGTACTTC.

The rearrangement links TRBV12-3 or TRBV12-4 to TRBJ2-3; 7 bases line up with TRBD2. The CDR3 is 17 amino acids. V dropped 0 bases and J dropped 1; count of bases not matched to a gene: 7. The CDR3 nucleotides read TGTGCCAGCAGTTTAGCGCCTGGACGGGGGGGCACAGATACGCAGTATTTT. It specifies CASSLAPGRGGTDTQYF.

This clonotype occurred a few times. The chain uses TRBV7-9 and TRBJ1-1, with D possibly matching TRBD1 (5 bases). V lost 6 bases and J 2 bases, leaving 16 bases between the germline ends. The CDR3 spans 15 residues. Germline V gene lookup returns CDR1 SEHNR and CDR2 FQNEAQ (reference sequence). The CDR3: CASSRAATVNTEAFF. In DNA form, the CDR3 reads TGTGCCAGCAGTCGTGCTGCGACAGTCAACACTGAAGCTTTCTTT.

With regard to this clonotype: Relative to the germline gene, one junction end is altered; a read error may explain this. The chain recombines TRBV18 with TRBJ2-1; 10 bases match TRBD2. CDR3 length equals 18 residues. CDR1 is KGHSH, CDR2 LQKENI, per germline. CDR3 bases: TGTGCCAGCTCACCACTGGCCTTAGCGGGGGGATCCTACACTGAGCAGTTCTTC. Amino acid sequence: CASSPLALAGGSYTEQFF. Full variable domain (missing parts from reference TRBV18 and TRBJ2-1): NAGVMQNPRHLVRRRGQEARLRCSPMKGHSHVYWYRQLPEEGLKFMVYLQKENIIDESGMPKERFSAEFPKEGPSILRIQQVVRGDSAAYFCASSPLALAGGSYTEQFFGPGTRLTVL.

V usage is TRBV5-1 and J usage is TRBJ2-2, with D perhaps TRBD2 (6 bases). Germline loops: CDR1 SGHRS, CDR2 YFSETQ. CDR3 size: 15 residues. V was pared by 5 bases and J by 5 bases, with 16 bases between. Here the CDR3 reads CASRPLAMKTGELFF. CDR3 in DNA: TGCGCCAGCAGACCACTAGCAATGAAGACCGGGGAGCTGTTTTTT.

The CDR3 DNA reads as TGTGCCAGTGGACAGCTTCCTGAAGCTTTCTTT. It translates to CASGQLPEAFF. The gene calls are TRBV6-2 or TRBV6-3 and TRBJ1-1; D might be TRBD1 (6 bases). V lost 9 bases to trimming and J lost 6 bases, with 11 bases between them. The CDR3 totals 11 residues. Germline V gene lookup returns CDR1 MNHEY and CDR2 SVGEGT.

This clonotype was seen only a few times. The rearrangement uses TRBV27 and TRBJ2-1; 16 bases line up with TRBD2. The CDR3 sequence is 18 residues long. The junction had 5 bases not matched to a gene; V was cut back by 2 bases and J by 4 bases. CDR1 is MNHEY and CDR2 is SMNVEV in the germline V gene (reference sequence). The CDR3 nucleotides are TGTGCCAGCAGTTTAGGGACTAGCGGGGGGGCCCGGTACAATGAGCAGTTCTTC. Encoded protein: CASSLGTSGGARYNEQFF.

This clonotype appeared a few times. CDR3 region: CSARAPQGSYEQYF. In DNA form, the CDR3 reads TGCAGTGCTAGAGCCCCTCAGGGGTCCTACGAGCAGTACTTC. The chain employs TRBV20-1 and TRBJ2-7; D is perhaps TRBD1 (6 bases). The CDR3 is 14 residues long. V was clipped by 1 base and J by 1 base, with 11 bases between them. CDR1 is DFQATT and CDR2 is SNEGSKA in the germline V gene (reference sequence).

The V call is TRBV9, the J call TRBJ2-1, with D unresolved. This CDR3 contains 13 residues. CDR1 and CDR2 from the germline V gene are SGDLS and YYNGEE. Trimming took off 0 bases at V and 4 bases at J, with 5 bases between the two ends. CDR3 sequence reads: CASSVDHYNEQFF. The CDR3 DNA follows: TGTGCCAGCAGCGTAGACCATTACAATGAGCAGTTCTTC.